The rows below give T cell receptor beta chains drawn from one sample of a study of OX40 agonist ivuxolimab in advanced cancers. Data came from immunoSEQ multiplex PCR; TCRdb stores just in-frame clones and leaves some out. The sample consists of about 68,000 clones, around 90% of them appearing once. This specimen consisted of CD4+ or CD8+ T cells sorted from blood, obtained in a trial of the OX40 agonist ivuxolimab. These receptors all come from an adult with an advanced solid tumor such as melanoma, head and neck, liver or kidney cancer. The CDR3 runs from the conserved cysteine through the conserved F or W. Each record gives: CDR3 length, clone size, J gene, V gene, CDR3 protein. Some rows have no size entry. The others give once, few or many, or a class for an expanded clone.

length: 14; size: once; J: TRBJ1-3; V: TRBV6-6; CDR3: CASSTDSSGNTIYF
length: 15; size: -; J: TRBJ1-1; V: TRBV11-2; CDR3: CASSLGADRNTEAFF
length: 13; size: once; J: TRBJ2-7; V: TRBV7-9; CDR3: CASSLVGPYEQYF
length: 14; size: -; J: TRBJ2-1; V: TRBV4-1; CDR3: CASSQDKSFNEQFF
length: 14; size: -; J: TRBJ1-6; V: TRBV13; CDR3: CASLTGGDNSPLHF
length: 17; size: -; J: TRBJ1-4; V: TRBV5-8; CDR3: CASSLGQGAPRLEKLFF
length: 13; size: -; J: TRBJ2-1; V: TRBV10-2; CDR3: CASLGTGGGEQFF
length: 14; size: -; J: TRBJ2-7; V: TRBV27; CDR3: CASSYSTPGYEQYF
length: 17; size: -; J: TRBJ2-3; V: TRBV7-9; CDR3: CASSLSGKGFGTDTQYF
length: 14; size: -; J: TRBJ2-7; V: TRBV4-3; CDR3: CASSQDLTDYEQYF
length: 15; size: -; J: TRBJ2-1; V: TRBV10-3; CDR3: CAINPGQGLYNEQFF
length: 12; size: -; J: TRBJ2-4; V: TRBV19; CDR3: CASSIGGDIQYF
length: 17; size: -; J: TRBJ2-1; V: TRBV11-2; CDR3: CASSSRPGQGAPDEQFF
length: 15; size: -; J: TRBJ2-7; V: TRBV19; CDR3: CASSIAPGSSYEQYF
length: 15; size: once; J: TRBJ1-1; V: TRBV4-2; CDR3: CASSQLQGGTSEAFF
length: 15; size: -; J: TRBJ2-7; V: TRBV11-1; CDR3: CASSLAFRVGYEQYF
length: 16; size: -; J: TRBJ2-3; V: TRBV5-1; CDR3: CASSLFLGGDTDTQYF
length: 18; size: -; J: TRBJ1-2; V: TRBV4-3; CDR3: CASSQSLPGQGIIYGYTF
length: 14; size: -; J: TRBJ1-1; V: TRBV7-8; CDR3: CASSLIPASTEAFF
length: 14; size: -; J: TRBJ2-2; V: TRBV5-4; CDR3: CASSWGLSTGELFF
length: 14; size: -; J: TRBJ2-7; V: TRBV27; CDR3: CASTPSGQLYEQYF
length: 15; size: -; J: TRBJ1-4; V: TRBV4-3; CDR3: CASSQDLGLGQARIF
length: 15; size: -; J: TRBJ1-4; V: TRBV6-5; CDR3: CASSYEGRFNEKLFF
length: 18; size: -; J: TRBJ2-3; V: TRBV27; CDR3: CASNPTTSSGRGRDTQYF
length: 16; size: -; J: TRBJ2-3; V: TRBV15; CDR3: CATSRDWPGKEDTQYF
length: 15; size: once; J: TRBJ2-1; V: TRBV4-3; CDR3: CASSLLAVSYNEQFF